The rows below give T cell receptor beta chains drawn from one sample of a study of PD-1 blockade in classical Hodgkin lymphoma. Data came from immunoSEQ multiplex PCR; TCRdb stores just in-frame clones and leaves some out. The sample records over 9,000 clones, more than 75% being singletons. Sample: peripheral blood mononuclear cells (PBMCs), taken at baseline. All receptors derive from a human donor with classical Hodgkin lymphoma. CDR3s include the opening cysteine and the closing phenylalanine or tryptophan. Clone sizes are given selectively: once, few, many, or a class where the clone is expanded.

clone_size	v_call	j_call	cdr3_aa
few	TRBV10-3	TRBJ1-1	CAISVQGDQAFF
.	TRBV6-5	TRBJ2-1	CASSYGRNNEQFF
.	TRBV6-5	TRBJ1-1	CASSLAGRNTEAFF
.	TRBV2	TRBJ2-5	CASSADRAQETQYF
.	TRBV30	TRBJ1-5	CAWSAGHAQPQHF
.	TRBV28	TRBJ2-1	CASSHPGQSHYNEQFF
.	TRBV30	TRBJ2-1	CAWSEGTTMRGEQFF
.	TRBV2	TRBJ2-5	CASSEIGQGIQETQYF
few	TRBV19	TRBJ1-1	CASSIGPMNTEAFF
.	TRBV11-3	TRBJ1-1	CASSTPVRGAANTEAFF
.	TRBV7-3	TRBJ2-3	CASSPYLGAGGPDTQYF
.	TRBV12-1	TRBJ2-1	CARRDTYSYNEQFF
.	TRBV19	TRBJ1-1	CASSTRDLLISEAFF
.	TRBV11-2	TRBJ1-3	CASSSQTGWGNTIYF
.	TRBV9	TRBJ2-7	CASSVEGTSLQYF
.	TRBV5-3	TRBJ1-2	CASSRASGQGGYTF
.	TRBV28	TRBJ2-2	CASSSYFAASGAILNTGELFF
.	TRBV10-3	TRBJ1-2	CAISEGGNYGYTF
.	TRBV27	TRBJ2-5	CASRVVGETQYF
.	TRBV11-2	TRBJ1-1	CASSLGPGFRRAEAFF
.	TRBV27	TRBJ1-2	CASSWRQNPGTGYTF
.	TRBV11-2	TRBJ2-3	CASSLSRGGQGTDTQYF